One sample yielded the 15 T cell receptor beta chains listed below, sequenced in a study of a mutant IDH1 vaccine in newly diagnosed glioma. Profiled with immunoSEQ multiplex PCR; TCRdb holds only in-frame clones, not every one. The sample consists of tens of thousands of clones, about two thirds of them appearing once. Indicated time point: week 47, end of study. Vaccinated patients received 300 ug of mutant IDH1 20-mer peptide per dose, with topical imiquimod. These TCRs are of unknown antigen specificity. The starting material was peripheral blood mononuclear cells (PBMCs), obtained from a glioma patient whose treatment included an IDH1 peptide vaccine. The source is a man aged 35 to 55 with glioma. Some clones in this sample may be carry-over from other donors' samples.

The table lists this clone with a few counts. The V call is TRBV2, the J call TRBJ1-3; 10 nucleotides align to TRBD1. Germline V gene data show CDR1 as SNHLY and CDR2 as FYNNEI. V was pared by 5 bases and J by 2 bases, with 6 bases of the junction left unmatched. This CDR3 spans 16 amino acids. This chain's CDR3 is CASSWDRGATGNTIYF. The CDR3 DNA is TGTGCCAGCAGTTGGGACAGGGGAGCGACTGGAAACACCATATATTTT. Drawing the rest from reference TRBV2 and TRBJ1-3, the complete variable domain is EPEVTQTPSHQVTQMGQEVILRCVPISNHLYFYWYRQILGQKVEFLVSFYNNEISEKSEIFDDQFSVERPDGSNFTLKIRSTKLEDSAMYFCASSWDRGATGNTIYFGEGSWLTVV.

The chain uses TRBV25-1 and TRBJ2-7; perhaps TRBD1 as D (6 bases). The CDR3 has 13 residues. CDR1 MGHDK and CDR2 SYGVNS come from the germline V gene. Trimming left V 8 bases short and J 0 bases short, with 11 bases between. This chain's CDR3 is CASGGHGSYEQYF. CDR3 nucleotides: TGTGCCAGCGGGGGACACGGCTCCTACGAGCAGTACTTC.

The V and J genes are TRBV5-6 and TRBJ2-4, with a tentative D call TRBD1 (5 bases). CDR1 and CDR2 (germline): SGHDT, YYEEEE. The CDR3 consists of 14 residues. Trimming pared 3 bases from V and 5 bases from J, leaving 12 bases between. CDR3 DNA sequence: TGTGCCAGCAGCTCAGGGATATCTGAAAACATTCAGTACTTC. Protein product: CASSSGISENIQYF.

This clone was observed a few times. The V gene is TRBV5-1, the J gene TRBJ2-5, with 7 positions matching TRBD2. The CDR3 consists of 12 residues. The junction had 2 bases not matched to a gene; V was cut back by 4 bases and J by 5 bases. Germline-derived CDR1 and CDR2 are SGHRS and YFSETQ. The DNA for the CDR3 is TGCGCCAGCAGCCCCGGGGGGGAGACCCAGTACTTC. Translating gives CASSPGGETQYF.

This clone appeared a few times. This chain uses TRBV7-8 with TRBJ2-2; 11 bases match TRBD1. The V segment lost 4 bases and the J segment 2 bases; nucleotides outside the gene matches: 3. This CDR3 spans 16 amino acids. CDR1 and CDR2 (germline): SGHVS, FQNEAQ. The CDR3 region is CASSYGQGANTGELFF. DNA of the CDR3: TGTGCCAGCAGCTACGGACAGGGGGCAAACACCGGGGAGCTGTTTTTT.

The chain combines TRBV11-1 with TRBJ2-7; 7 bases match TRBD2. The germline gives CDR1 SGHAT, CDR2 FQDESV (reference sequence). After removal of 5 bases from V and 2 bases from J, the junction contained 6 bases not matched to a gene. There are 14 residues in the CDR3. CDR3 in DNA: TGTGCCAGCAGCCCTCGCGGGGGAGCCTACGAGCAGTACTTC. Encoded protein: CASSPRGGAYEQYF.

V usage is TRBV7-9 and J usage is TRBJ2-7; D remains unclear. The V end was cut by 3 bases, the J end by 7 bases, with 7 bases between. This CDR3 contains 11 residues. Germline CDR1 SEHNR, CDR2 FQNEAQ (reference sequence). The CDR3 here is CASSFGREQYF. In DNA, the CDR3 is TGTGCCAGCAGCTTCGGGCGGGAGCAGTACTTC.

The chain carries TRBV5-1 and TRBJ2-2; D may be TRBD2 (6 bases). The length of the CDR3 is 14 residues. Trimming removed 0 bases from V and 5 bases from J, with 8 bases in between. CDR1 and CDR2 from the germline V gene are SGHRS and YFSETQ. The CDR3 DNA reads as TGCGCCAGCAGCTTGGGGGGAGGAACCGGGGAGCTGTTTTTT. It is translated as CASSLGGGTGELFF.

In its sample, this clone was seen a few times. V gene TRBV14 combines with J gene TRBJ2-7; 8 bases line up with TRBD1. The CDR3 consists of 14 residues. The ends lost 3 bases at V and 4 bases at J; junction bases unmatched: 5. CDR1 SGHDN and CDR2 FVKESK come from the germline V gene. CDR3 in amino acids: CASSHRDRMYEQYF. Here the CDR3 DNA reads TGTGCCAGCAGCCACCGGGACAGGATGTACGAGCAGTACTTC.

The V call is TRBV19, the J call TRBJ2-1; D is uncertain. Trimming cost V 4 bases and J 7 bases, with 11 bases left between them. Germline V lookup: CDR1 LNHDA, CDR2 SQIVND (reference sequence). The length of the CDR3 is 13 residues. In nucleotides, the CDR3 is TGTGCCAGTAGTAGACTTGGGTCGAATGAGCAGTTCTTC. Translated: CASSRLGSNEQFF. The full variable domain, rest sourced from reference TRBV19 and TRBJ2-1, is DGGITQSPKYLFRKEGQNVTLSCEQNLNHDAMYWYRQDPGQGLRLIYYSQIVNDFQKGDIAEGYSVSREKKESFPLTVTSAQKNPTAFYLCASSRLGSNEQFFGPGTRLTVL.

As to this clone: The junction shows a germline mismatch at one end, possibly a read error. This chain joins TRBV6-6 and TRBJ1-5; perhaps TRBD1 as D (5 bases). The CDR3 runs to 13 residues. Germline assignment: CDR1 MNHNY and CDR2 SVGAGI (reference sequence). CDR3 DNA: TGTGCCAGCAGCAAGACAGCTTATCAGCCCCGGCATTTT. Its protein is CASSKTAYQPRHF.

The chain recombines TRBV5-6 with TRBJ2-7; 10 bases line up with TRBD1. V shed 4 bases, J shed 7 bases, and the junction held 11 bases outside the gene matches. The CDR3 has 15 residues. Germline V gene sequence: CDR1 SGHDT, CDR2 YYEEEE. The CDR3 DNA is TGTGCCAGCAGCCTGGAGGGGACAGGGGTGTATGAGCAGTACTTC. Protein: CASSLEGTGVYEQYF.

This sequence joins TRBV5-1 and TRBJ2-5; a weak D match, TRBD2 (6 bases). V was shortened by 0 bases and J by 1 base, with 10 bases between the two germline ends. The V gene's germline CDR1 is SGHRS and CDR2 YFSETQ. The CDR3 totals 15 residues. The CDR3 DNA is TGCGCCAGCAGCTTGGTTGGTAGCGGCCAAGAGACCCAGTACTTC. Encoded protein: CASSLVGSGQETQYF.

The CDR3 is CATSLGRAGELFF. DNA for the CDR3: TGTGCCACCTCTTTGGGTCGGGCCGGGGAGCTGTTTTTT. The genes are TRBV2 and TRBJ2-2; D gene uncertain. The CDR3 has 13 residues. The germline CDR1 and CDR2 sequences are SNHLY and FYNNEI. The V end lost 10 bases, the J end lost 6 bases, and 15 bases lay between the germline ends.

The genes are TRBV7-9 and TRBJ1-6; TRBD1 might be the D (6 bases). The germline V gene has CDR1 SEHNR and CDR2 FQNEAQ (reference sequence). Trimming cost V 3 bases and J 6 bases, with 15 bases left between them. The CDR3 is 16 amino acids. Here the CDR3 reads CASSLGDRQSNSPLHF. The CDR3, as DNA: TGTGCCAGCAGCTTGGGAGACAGGCAATCTAATTCACCCCTCCACTTT.